The clone carrying this T cell receptor beta chain showed up just once. Antigen specificity is unknown. The sample is drawn from a study of vaccination and CD4 T cells after COVID-19. Background on the study: SARS-CoV-2 positivity in convalescent patients was established by nasal swab PCR; roughly 9 had mild and one severe disease. In culture, cells were exposed to overlapping spike peptides from SARS-CoV-2, HCoV-NL63, HCoV-OC43 and HCoV-229E.

The treatment: 10-day PBMC culture with coronavirus spike peptide pools or control peptides (ViraFEST assay). Trimming took 8 bases from V and 2 from J; bases not matched to a gene: 9. CDR3 size: 16 residues. Germline V gives CDR1 MNHEY, CDR2 SVGEGT. An Oncomine TCR Beta short-read assay was used to sequence the DNA from cultured CD4+ T cells. Via MiXCR, TCRdb re-called the PCR reads, giving one row per CDR3 protein. The sample contains 15,000 to 20,000 distinct CDR3 sequences, roughly two fifths of which appear only once. This clonotype was obtained from a human donor who had recovered from COVID-19. The V gene is TRBV6-2 or TRBV6-3, the J gene TRBJ1-2; 12 bases align to TRBD1. Source: CD4+ T cells from blood, cultured in vitro, taken before SARS-CoV-2 vaccination. CDR3 DNA sequence: TGTGCCAGCTGTCCCTCCGGGACAGGGGGCAACTATGGCTACACCTTC. Its translation: CASCPSGTGGNYGYTF.